Described below is a single TCR beta chain sequence and its context. The data are from a study of blood T cell repertoires in COVID-19. There are 15 residues in the CDR3. CDR1 LGHNA and CDR2 YSLEER come from the germline V gene. Trimming removed 0 bases at V and 1 base at J, with 9 bases between. Clones were sequenced by immunoSEQ multiplex PCR, and TCRdb holds only the in-frame ones, with some missing. The repertoire consists of about 210,000 clones, with about 88% occurring once and the leading ten covering 20% to 25%. The clonotype originates from a woman between 35 and 50 years old in a cohort exposed to, infected with or recovered from COVID-19 (not recorded which). Sequencing was done on a sample of PBMCs or T cells enriched from blood (not recorded which). V gene TRBV4-3 combines with J gene TRBJ1-1, with a tentative D call TRBD1 (5 bases). In DNA, the CDR3 is TGCGCCAGCAGCCAAGACTCTGGGGCGAACACTGAAGCTTTCTTT. It encodes CASSQDSGANTEAFF.